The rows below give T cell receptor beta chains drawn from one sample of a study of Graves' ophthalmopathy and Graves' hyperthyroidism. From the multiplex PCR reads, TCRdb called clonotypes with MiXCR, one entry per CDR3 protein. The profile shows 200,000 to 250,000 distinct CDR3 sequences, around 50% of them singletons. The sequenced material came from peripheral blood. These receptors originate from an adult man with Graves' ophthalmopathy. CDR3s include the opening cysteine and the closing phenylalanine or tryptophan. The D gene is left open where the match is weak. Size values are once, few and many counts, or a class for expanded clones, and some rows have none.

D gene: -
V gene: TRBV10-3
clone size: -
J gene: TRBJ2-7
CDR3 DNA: TGTGCCAGCAGTACGCCTTCCAGAGCCTACGAGCAGTACTTC
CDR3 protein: CASSTPSRAYEQYF

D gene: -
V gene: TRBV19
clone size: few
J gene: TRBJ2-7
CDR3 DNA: TGTGCCAGTAGTATAAGCGAGGCCTACGAGCAGTACTTC
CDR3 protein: CASSISEAYEQYF

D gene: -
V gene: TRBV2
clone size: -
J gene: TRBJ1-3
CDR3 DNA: TGTGCCAGCAGCTCTGGGGGGGACTCTGGAAACACCATATATTTT
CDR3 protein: CASSSGGDSGNTIYF

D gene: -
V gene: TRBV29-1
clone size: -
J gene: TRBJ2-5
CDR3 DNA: TGCAGCGTTGAAGTAGAGGGGGGAAGTGAGGCCCAAGAGACCCAGTACTTC
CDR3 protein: CSVEVEGGSEAQETQYF

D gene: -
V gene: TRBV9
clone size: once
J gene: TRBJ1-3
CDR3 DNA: TGTGCCAGCAGCCCCGGGAGGGGAAACACCATATATTTT
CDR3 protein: CASSPGRGNTIYF

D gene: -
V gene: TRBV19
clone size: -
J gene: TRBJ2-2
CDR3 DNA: TGTGCCAGTAGGCCAGGCCAGAACACCGGGGAGCTGTTTTTT
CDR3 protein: CASRPGQNTGELFF

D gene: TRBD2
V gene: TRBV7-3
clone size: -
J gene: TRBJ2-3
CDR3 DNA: TGTGCCAGCAGCTTTGGACTAGCGGGAGATACGCAGTATTTT
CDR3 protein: CASSFGLAGDTQYF

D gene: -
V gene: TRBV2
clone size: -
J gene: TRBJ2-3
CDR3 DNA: TGTGCCAGCAGTGCGTCTCAGGGCACAGATACGCAGTATTTT
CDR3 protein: CASSASQGTDTQYF

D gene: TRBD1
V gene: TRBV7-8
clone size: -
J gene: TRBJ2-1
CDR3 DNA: TGTGCCAGCAGCTTCGGGACAGGGTACAATGAGCAGTTCTTC
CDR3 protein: CASSFGTGYNEQFF

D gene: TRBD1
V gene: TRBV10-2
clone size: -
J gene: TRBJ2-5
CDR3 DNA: TGCGCCAGCAGTTTGATCATTAGGACAGGGAAAGAGACCCAGTACTTC
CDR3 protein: CASSLIIRTGKETQYF

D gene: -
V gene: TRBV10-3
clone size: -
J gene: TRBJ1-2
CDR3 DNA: TGTGCCATCAGTGACAGGAGCTATGGCTACACCTTC
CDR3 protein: CAISDRSYGYTF

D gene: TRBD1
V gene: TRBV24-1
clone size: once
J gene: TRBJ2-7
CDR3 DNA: TGTGCCACCAGTGATCTCACCCGGGACAGGGGACGAGTCGACGAGCAGTACTTC
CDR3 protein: CATSDLTRDRGRVDEQYF

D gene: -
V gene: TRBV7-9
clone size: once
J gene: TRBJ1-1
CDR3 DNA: TGTGCCAGCAGCGGGGGACACTACACTGAAGCTTTCTTT
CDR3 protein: CASSGGHYTEAFF

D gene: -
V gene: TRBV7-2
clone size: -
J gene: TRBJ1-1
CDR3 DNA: TGTGCCAGCAGCACCGAGATTATCCCTGAAGCTTTCTTT
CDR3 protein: CASSTEIIPEAFF

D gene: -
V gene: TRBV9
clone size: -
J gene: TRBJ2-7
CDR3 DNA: TGTGCCAGCAGCCAAGTCGATGGGTACGAGCAGTACTTC
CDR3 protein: CASSQVDGYEQYF